The text below deals with one T cell receptor (beta chain). The target of this receptor is not known. Base qualities are missing; no much larger clone stands one base away. These data come from a study of human thymus T cells (TCRdb year 2020). With respect to the entire study: TCR alpha and beta repertoires from seven to nine infant thymus samples and a few related peripheral blood samples were characterized in the study. Donor ages ranging from about 6 to 250 days were recorded, and about six male and a couple of female infants were included in the cohort.

TCRB and TCRAD loci were amplified from a standardized quantity of quality-controlled genomic DNA using the immunoSEQ multiplex PCR assay. The amplicons spanned the V(D)J region and were long enough to cover the CDR3 and allow V and J genes to be identified. Amplicon sequencing was performed on an Illumina platform through the commercial immunoSEQ service. The published analysis was carried out like this. Corrections for primer bias and sequencing errors followed previously described methods, while TCRAD and TCRB definitions were based on the IMGT database. Analysis of the repertoires was done with immunoSEQ Analyzer 3.0 and VDJTools and included basic statistics, V/J segment usage, diversity estimates, rarefaction and pairwise overlap. Chao1, ChaoE, Efron-Thisted, Shannon and inverse Simpson indices were used to estimate diversity, which was also estimated on datasets down-sampled to the smallest sample. For repertoire overlap, CDR3 nucleotide sequence, V gene and J gene had to match strictly, and clustering was done by Jaccard-based multidimensional scaling. In TCRdb, the immuneACCESS table is reduced to in-frame sequences with V and J assigned. These tables do not hold every clone; where another copy was compared, an unresolved V gene accounts for under half, and the others remain unexplained. V and J calls and clone size are copied from that table; D and trimming were computed from the DNA. This sample comprises some 130,000 clones, 90% to 95% of them detected only once. Around 0.025% of the sample goes to the ten largest clones.

Beyond this particular receptor, the publication reports: On average, thymus samples yielded some 810,000 unique TCRB clonotypes, whereas blood samples yielded about 84,000. V and J gene segment usage appeared biased in both thymic and peripheral blood repertoires. The related research found that thymic TCR repertoires overlapped highly between unrelated individuals.

The thymus tissue came from surgical resects taken out during corrective cardiac surgery. Immunologically healthy infants undergoing open corrective cardiac surgery for congenital heart defects in Finland were used as donors. Thymocytes were released mechanically from tissue and stored at -70 °C as pellets of about 9-32 million cells. A QIAsymphony instrument was used to extract genomic DNA from the frozen cell pellets. For this chain, trimming is 7 bases at the V end and 4 bases at the J end, and the number of junction bases without a gene match is 14. The CDR3 spans 17 residues, from the cysteine through the phenylalanine. The read is trimmed to its CDR3 DNA, 51 bases read in frame from base 1. In the germline V gene, CDR1 corresponds to SGHTA and CDR2 to FQGNSA.

This receptor was obtained from a boy under two years old with a congenital heart defect but otherwise immunologically healthy. The chain links TRBV7-2 with TRBJ2-2; TRBD2 aligns with 8 central bases. Sequenced material: thymus tissue. The nucleotide sequence is given as TGTGCCAGCACCTCCCTGACAAGCGGGGGAGGCACCGGGGAGCTGTTTTTT. Its coded protein is CASTSLTSGGGTGELFF.